This record looks at one TCR beta chain sequence and its context. Here immunoSEQ multiplex PCR was the method, and the copy in TCRdb shows in-frame clones only, minus some. The sample shows tens of thousands of clones, about 63% of them seen only once. Trimming shortened V by 2 bases and J by 4 bases, and 10 bases separated the two germline ends. CDR1 and CDR2 from the germline V gene are SGHNT and YYREEE (reference sequence). This CDR3 is built from 15 residues. This sample was included in a study of radiotherapy plus CTLA-4 blockade in lung cancer. Focal radiation with ipilimumab CTLA-4 blockade was given to patients with chemo-refractory metastatic non-small-cell lung cancer.

The rearrangement joins TRBV5-4 to TRBJ2-6, with D possibly TRBD2 on 5 matching bases. The sample here was peripheral blood, taken from a patient treated with radiotherapy plus ipilimumab. The origin of this receptor is a human donor with non-small cell lung cancer who had a partial response to radiotherapy plus ipilimumab. CDR3 in amino acids: CASSFGSLGANVLTF. In DNA form, the CDR3 reads TGTGCCAGCAGCTTTGGGAGCCTAGGGGCCAACGTCCTGACTTTC.